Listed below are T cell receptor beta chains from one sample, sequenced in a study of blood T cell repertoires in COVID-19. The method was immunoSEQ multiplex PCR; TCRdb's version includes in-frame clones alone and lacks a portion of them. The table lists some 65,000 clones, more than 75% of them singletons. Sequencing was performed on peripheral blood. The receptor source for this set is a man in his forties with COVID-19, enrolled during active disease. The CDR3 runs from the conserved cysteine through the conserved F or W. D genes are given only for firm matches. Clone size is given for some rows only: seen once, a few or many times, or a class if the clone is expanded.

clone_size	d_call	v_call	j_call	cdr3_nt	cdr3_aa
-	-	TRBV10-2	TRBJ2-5	TGCGCCAGCAGGTTTGCAGGGGGGCACGAGACCCAGTACTTC	CASRFAGGHETQYF
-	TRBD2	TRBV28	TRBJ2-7	TGTGCCAGCAGGCCGCGGGGGGGCCAAAACGAGCAGTACTTC	CASRPRGGQNEQYF
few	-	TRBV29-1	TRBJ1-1	TGCAGCGTCGAGACGACTGGCACTGAAGCTTTCTTT	CSVETTGTEAFF
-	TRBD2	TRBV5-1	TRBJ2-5	TGCGCCAGCAGCGTCGGGACTAGAGAGGGAGAGACCCAGTACTTC	CASSVGTREGETQYF
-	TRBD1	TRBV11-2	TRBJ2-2	TGTGCCAGCAGCTTAGGGAGGCTTTTGGGACAGGGGACAACCGGGGAGCTGTTTTTT	CASSLGRLLGQGTTGELFF
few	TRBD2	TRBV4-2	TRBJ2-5	TGTGCCAGCAGCCTTAGCGGGGGGGCTGGAGAGACCCAGTACTTC	CASSLSGGAGETQYF
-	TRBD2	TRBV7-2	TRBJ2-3	TGTGCCAGCAGCCTGGGACTAGCGGGCAGCACAGATACGCAGTATTTT	CASSLGLAGSTDTQYF
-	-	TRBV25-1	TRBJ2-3	TGTGCCAGCAGTGATGGGGGGGCTCGCACAGATACGCAGTATTTT	CASSDGGARTDTQYF
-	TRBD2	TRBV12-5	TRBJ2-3	TGTGCTAGGACCGGGACTACCGGCGCAGATACGCAGTATTTT	CARTGTTGADTQYF
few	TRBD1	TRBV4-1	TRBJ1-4	TGCGCCAGCAGCCAATACAGGGGAGAAAAACTGTTTTTT	CASSQYRGEKLFF
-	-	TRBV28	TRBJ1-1	TGTGCCAGCAGTTTACCCCAGGGAACTGAAGCTTTCTTT	CASSLPQGTEAFF
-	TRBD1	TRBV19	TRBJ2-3	TGTGCCAGTATGGCCGGGACAGGCATTCCCACAGATACGCAGTATTTT	CASMAGTGIPTDTQYF
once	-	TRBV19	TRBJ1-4	TGTGCCAGTGCCGACAGATTTAATGAAAAACTGTTTTTT	CASADRFNEKLFF
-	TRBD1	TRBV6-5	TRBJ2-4	TGTGCCAGCAGTTCTCCGGGACAGGGTGTAAACATTCAGTACTTC	CASSSPGQGVNIQYF
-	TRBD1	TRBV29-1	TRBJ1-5	TGCAGCGTTGGTCGGACAGGGGCCGGGGAGCCCCAGCATTTT	CSVGRTGAGEPQHF
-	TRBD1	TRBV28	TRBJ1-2	TGTGCCAGCAGTTCGGGACAGCGGTTCGAAGGCTACACCTTC	CASSSGQRFEGYTF
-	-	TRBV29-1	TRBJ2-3	TGCAGCGTTGTCCGCAGGGCCGGACGGGATACGCAGTATTTT	CSVVRRAGRDTQYF
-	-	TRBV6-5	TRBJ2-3	TGTGCCAGCAGTCTGGGGCAGGGGACCACAGATACGCAGTATTTT	CASSLGQGTTDTQYF
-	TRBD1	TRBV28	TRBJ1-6	TGTGCCAGCAGAAAGGACAGGGGGCGCGTTCGTAATTCACCCCTCCACTTT	CASRKDRGRVRNSPLHF